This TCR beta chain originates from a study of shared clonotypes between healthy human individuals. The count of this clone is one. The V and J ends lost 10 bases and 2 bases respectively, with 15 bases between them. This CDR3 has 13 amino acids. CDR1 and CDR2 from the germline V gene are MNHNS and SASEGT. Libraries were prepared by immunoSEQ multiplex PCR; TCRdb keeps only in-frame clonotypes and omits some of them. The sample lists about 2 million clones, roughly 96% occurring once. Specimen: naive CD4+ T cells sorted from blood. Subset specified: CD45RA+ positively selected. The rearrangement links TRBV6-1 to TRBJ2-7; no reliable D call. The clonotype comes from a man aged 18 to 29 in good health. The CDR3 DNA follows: TGTGCCACCGACGTGGGCTCTACCTACGAGCAGTACTTC. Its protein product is CATDVGSTYEQYF.